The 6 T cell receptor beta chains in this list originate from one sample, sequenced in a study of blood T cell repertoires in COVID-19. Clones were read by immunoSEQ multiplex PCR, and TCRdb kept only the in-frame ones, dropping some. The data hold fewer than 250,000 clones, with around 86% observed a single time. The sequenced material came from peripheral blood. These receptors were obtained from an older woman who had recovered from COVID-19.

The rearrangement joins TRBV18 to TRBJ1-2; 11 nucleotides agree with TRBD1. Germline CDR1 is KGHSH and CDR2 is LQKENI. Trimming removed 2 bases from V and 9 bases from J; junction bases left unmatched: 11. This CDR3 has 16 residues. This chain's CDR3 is CASSPAGQGAKGSYTF. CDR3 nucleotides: TGTGCCAGCTCACCAGCAGGACAGGGGGCGAAAGGGAGCTACACCTTC.

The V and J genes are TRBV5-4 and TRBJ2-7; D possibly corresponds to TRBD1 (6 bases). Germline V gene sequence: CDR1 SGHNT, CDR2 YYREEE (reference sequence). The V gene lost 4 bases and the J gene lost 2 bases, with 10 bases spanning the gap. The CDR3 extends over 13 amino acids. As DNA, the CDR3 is TGTGCCAGCAGCGCAGGGGAGACCTACGAGCAGTACTTC. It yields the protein CASSAGETYEQYF.

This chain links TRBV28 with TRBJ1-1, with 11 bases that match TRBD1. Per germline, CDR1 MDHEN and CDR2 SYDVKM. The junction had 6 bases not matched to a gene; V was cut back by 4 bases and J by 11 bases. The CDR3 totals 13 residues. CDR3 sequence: CASSSGQGVGAFF. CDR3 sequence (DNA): TGTGCCAGCAGTTCGGGACAGGGGGTTGGTGCTTTCTTT. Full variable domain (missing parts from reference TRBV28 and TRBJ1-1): DVKVTQSSRYLVKRTGEKVFLECVQDMDHENMFWYRQDPGLGLRLIYFSYDVKMKEKGDIPEGYSVSREKKERFSLILESASTNQTSMYLCASSSGQGVGAFFGQGTRLTVV.

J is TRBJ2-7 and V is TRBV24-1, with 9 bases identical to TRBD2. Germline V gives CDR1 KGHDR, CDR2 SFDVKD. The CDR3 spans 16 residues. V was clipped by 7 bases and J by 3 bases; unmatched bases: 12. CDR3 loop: CATRLLRASGDYEQYF. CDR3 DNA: TGTGCCACCAGACTTTTGAGAGCTAGCGGGGACTACGAGCAGTACTTC.

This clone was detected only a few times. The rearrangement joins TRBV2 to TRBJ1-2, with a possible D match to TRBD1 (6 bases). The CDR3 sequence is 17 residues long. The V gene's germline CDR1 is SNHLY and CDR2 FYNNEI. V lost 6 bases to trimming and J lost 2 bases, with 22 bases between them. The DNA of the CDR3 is TGTGCCAGCAGGATAGCGACAGGCTCCGCAAGGAACTATGGCTACACCTTC. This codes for CASRIATGSARNYGYTF.

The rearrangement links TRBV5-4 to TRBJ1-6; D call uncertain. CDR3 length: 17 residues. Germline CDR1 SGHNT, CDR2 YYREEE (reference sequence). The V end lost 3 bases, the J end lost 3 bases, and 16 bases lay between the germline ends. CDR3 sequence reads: CASSSQDSQFYNSPLHF. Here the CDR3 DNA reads TGTGCCAGCAGCTCCCAGGACTCTCAGTTCTATAATTCACCCCTCCACTTT.